This T cell receptor beta chain was captured by sequencing in a study of T cell changes during pregnancy in multiple sclerosis (dated by TCRdb to the late 2010s). Concerning the study at large: In women with multiple sclerosis, the researchers looked at how the T cell repertoire shifted as pregnancy progressed.

The library came from the immunoSEQ multiplex PCR assay. What TCRdb holds here is the immuneACCESS table cut down to in-frame rearrangements. Part of the clones is not present; checked against another copy, under half of the missing clones reflect an unresolved V gene, and the others are unexplained. This sample lists under 55,000 clones; almost 95% were detected once. The top ten hold less than 0.8% of the sample. Reading the germline V gene (reference sequence) gives CDR1 SGHNT and CDR2 YYREEE. At the junction V is shortened by 4 bases and J by 3 bases, with 13 bases in between. The CDR3 has 15 amino acids, counting the end cysteine and phenylalanine. Only the CDR3 portion is preserved as DNA: 45 bases, with reading frame beginning at the first base. For this clone: No antigen is known for it. There are no base qualities to consult, and no much larger clone falls within one base.

This sequence was found in a female donor with multiple sclerosis, enrolled in a pregnancy study. This receptor chain uses TRBV5-4 and TRBJ1-4; TRBD1 is a weak D gene call, 6 bases matching. Sequenced here: CD4+ T cells from peripheral blood mononuclear cells, sampled in the third trimester of pregnancy. The CDR3 region has the sequence CASSGAKGANEKLFF. The nucleotides read TGTGCCAGCAGCGGAGCCAAGGGGGCTAATGAAAAACTGTTTTTT. With the portions outside the CDR3 filled from the reference TRBV5-4 and TRBJ1-4 genes, the complete variable region becomes ETGVTQSPTHLIKTRGQQVTLRCSSQSGHNTVSWYQQALGQGPQFIFQYYREEENGRGNFPPRFSGLQFPNYSSELNVNALELDDSALYLCASSGAKGANEKLFFGSGTQLSVL.